This T cell receptor (beta chain) is drawn from a study of CD8 T cells in Susac syndrome. Study information: Among the sequenced Susac syndrome patients, over five had active disease while eight or nine were in remission.

Peripheral blood CD8+ and CD4+ T cells were profiled by TCR beta sequencing. The germline gives CDR1 SGHRS, CDR2 YFSETQ. CDR3 length equals 14 residues. Between the trimmed V and J ends, which lost 6 bases and 1 base, there was a span of 10 bases. Random hexamers primed reverse transcription of roughly 0.5 to 1 ug RNA. TCRdb reprocessed the immunoSEQ multiplex PCR reads with MiXCR, giving one entry per CDR3 protein. The sample has roughly 75,000 distinct CDR3 sequences, roughly 93% seen once. This chain links TRBV5-1 with TRBJ2-2; no clear D gene. Sequencing used CD4+ T cells from PBMCs. The origin of this receptor is a human donor with Susac syndrome. The DNA for the CDR3 is TGCGCCAGCATTGGGCAGTTGAACACCGGGGAGCTGTTTTTT. Translated, it gives CASIGQLNTGELFF.